The clone carrying this TCR beta chain was seen only a few times. Its cognate antigen is unknown. PCR used 60 Vbeta primers and 13 Jbeta primers. Libraries were prepared by immunoSEQ multiplex PCR; TCRdb keeps only in-frame clonotypes and omits some of them. The data contain around 130,000 clones, around 77% of them seen just once; the ten biggest clones take up roughly 5.2%. The data were taken from a study of cytomegalovirus exposure and HLA in healthy donors. This CDR3 spans 13 amino acids. From germline, CDR1 is SGDLS and CDR2 YYNGEE. V lost 2 bases and J 3 bases, leaving 9 bases between the germline ends. Points from the study as a whole: Rare sequences made up most TCRs, while some public TCRs were found in many donors. Later, TCR association rates were found to vary by HLA locus, highest for DRB1 and lowest for HLA-C. Exclusion as indistinguishable affected some V segments, including TRBV6-2 and TRBV6-3. The investigators catalogued 164 TCR beta chains as cytomegalovirus-associated.

The V gene is TRBV9, the J gene TRBJ2-7; D not certain. Sequencing was carried out using PBMCs. This clonotype originated in a young man in good health and CMV-seropositive. CDR3 amino acids: CASSVGPLYEQYF. CDR3 coding DNA: TGTGCCAGCAGCGTCGGTCCCCTCTACGAGCAGTACTTC.